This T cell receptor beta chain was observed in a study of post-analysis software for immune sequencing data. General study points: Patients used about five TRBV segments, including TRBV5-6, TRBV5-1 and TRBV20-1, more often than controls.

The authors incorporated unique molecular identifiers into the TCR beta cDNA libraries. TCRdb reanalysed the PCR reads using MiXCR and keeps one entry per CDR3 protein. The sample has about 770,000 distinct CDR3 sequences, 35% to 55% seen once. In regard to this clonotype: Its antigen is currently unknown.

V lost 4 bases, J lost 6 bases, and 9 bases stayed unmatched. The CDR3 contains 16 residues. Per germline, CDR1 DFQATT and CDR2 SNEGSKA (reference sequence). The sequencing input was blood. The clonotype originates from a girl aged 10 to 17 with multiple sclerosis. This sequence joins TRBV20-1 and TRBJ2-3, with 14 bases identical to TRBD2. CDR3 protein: CSAILPRTSGRDTQYF. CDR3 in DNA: TGCAGTGCTATTCTCCCTAGGACTAGCGGGAGGGATACGCAGTATTTT.